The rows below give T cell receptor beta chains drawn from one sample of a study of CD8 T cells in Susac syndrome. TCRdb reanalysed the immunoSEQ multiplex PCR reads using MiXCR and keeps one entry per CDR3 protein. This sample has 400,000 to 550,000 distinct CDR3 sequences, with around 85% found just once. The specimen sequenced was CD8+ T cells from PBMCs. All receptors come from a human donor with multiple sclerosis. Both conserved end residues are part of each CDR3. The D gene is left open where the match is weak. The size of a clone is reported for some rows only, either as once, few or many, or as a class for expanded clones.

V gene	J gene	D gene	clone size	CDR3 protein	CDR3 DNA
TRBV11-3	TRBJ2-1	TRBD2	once	CASSPEAGGGSNEQFF	TGTGCCAGCAGCCCGGAGGCGGGGGGCGGCTCCAATGAGCAGTTCTTC
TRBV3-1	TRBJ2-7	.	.	CASSQLDPPSYEQYF	TGTGCCAGCAGCCAACTGGACCCCCCCTCCTACGAGCAGTACTTC
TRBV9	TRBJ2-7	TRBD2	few	CASSVGGSGYEQYF	TGTGCCAGCAGCGTTGGCGGGAGTGGATACGAGCAGTACTTC
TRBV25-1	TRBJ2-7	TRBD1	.	CASRGQGVDEQYF	TGTGCCAGCCGGGGACAGGGAGTCGACGAGCAGTACTTC
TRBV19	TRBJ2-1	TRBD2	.	CARHSSGKYNEQFF	TGTGCTCGCCACTCTAGCGGGAAGTACAATGAGCAGTTCTTC
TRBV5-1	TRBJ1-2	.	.	CASSLRVPNYGYTF	TGCGCCAGCAGCTTGCGGGTTCCTAACTATGGCTACACCTTC
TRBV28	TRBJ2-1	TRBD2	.	CAGSLSPSGDEQFF	TGTGCCGGCAGTCTATCGCCAAGCGGGGATGAGCAGTTCTTC
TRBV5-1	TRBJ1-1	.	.	CASSLDIPNTEAFF	TGCGCCAGCAGCTTGGACATTCCGAACACTGAAGCTTTCTTT
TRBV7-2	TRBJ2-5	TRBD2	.	CASSYLAGGQETQYF	TGTGCCAGCAGCTACCTAGCGGGGGGCCAAGAGACCCAGTACTTC
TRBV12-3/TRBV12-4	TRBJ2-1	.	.	CASSSLFGSYNEQFF	TGTGCCAGCAGTTCTCTTTTTGGATCCTACAATGAGCAGTTCTTC
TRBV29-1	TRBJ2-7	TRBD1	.	CSAMGQDFYEQYF	TGCAGCGCAATGGGACAGGACTTCTACGAGCAGTACTTC
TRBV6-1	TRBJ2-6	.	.	CASSDYGAGANVLTF	TGTGCCAGCAGTGATTACGGGGCTGGGGCCAACGTCCTGACTTTC
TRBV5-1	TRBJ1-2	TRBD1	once	CASSWGTDNYGYTF	TGCGCCAGCAGCTGGGGGACAGACAACTATGGCTACACCTTC
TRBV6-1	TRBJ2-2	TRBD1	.	CASSPRTGWNTGELFF	TGTGCCAGCAGTCCCCGGACAGGTTGGAACACCGGGGAGCTGTTTTTT
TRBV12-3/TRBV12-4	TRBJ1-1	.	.	CASSFLLQAPFF	TGTGCCAGCAGTTTTCTTCTACAGGCCCCTTTCTTT
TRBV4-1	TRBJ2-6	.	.	CASRKGPGANALTF	TGCGCCAGCAGGAAAGGCCCTGGGGCCAACGCCCTGACTTTC
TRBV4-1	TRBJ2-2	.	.	CASSLHVMTGELFF	TGCGCCAGCAGCCTACATGTTATGACCGGGGAGCTGTTTTTT
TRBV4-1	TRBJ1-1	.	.	CASSQEEGPSSKAFF	TGCGCCAGCAGCCAAGAAGAGGGGCCCTCTTCAAAAGCTTTCTTT
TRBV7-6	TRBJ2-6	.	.	CASSPDHRVGANVLTF	TGTGCCAGCAGCCCAGACCACAGGGTTGGGGCCAACGTCCTGACTTTC
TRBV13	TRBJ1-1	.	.	CASSFGWSTEAFF	TGTGCCAGCAGCTTCGGGTGGAGCACTGAAGCTTTCTTT
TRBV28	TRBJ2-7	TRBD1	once	CASRPRDSLYEQYF	TGTGCCAGCAGACCCCGGGACAGCCTCTACGAGCAGTACTTC
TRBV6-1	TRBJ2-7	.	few	CASGWGDEQYF	TGTGCCAGCGGATGGGGGGACGAGCAGTACTTC
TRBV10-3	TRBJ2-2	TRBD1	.	CAIRPGQGETGELFF	TGTGCCATCAGGCCCGGACAGGGGGAGACCGGGGAGCTGTTTTTT
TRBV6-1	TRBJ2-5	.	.	CASSTYRVQETQYF	TGTGCCAGCAGTACCTACAGGGTCCAAGAGACCCAGTACTTC
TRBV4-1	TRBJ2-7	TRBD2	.	CASSHSLAGFSYEQYF	TGCGCCAGCAGCCATTCCCTAGCGGGGTTTTCCTACGAGCAGTACTTC
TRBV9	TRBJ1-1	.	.	CASSVGPESVTEAFF	TGTGCCAGCAGCGTAGGCCCGGAGTCGGTCACTGAAGCTTTCTTT
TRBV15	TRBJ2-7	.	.	CATSRGPSEQYF	TGTGCCACCAGCAGAGGACCCTCCGAGCAGTACTTC
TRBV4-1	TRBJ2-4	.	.	CAARDVAKNIQYF	TGCGCCGCCCGGGATGTGGCCAAAAACATTCAGTACTTC
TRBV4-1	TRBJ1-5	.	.	CASSQVQSISNQPQHF	TGCGCCAGCAGCCAAGTACAGTCTATTAGCAATCAGCCCCAGCATTTT
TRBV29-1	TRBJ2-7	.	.	CSGLLGGLNEQYF	TGCAGCGGCCTTCTGGGGGGTTTAAACGAGCAGTACTTC
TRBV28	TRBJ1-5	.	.	CASEDGGNQPQHF	TGTGCCAGCGAGGATGGGGGAAATCAGCCCCAGCATTTT
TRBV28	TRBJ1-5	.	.	CASSLLPQNQPQHF	TGTGCCAGCAGTCTACTTCCCCAGAATCAGCCCCAGCATTTT
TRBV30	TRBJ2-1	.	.	CAWSVVGDNEQFF	TGTGCCTGGAGTGTCGTAGGGGACAATGAGCAGTTCTTC
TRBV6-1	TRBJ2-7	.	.	CASSEPFGWEQYF	TGTGCCAGCAGTGAACCTTTTGGGTGGGAGCAGTACTTC
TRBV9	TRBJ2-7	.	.	CASSAKSSYEQYF	TGTGCCAGCAGCGCAAAGAGCTCCTACGAGCAGTACTTC
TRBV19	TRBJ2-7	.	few	CASTGSYEQYF	TGTGCCAGTACAGGGTCCTACGAGCAGTACTTC
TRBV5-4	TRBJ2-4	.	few	CASRLERDPNIQYF	TGTGCCAGCAGGCTCGAGAGGGACCCAAACATTCAGTACTTC
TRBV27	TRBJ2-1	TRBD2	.	CASSPWTSGSNEQFF	TGTGCCAGCAGTCCTTGGACTAGCGGGAGTAATGAGCAGTTCTTC
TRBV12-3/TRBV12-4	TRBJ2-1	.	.	CASSFGSGYNEQFF	TGTGCCAGCAGTTTTGGGAGTGGCTACAATGAGCAGTTCTTC
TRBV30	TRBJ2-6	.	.	CAWSLPGANVLTF	TGTGCCTGGAGCCTGCCTGGGGCCAACGTCCTGACTTTC
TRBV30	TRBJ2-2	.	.	CAWSAGQGAGELFF	TGTGCCTGGAGTGCCGGGCAAGGGGCCGGGGAGCTGTTTTTT
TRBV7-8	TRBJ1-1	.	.	CASSPYEMNTEAFF	TGTGCCAGCAGCCCATATGAGATGAACACTGAAGCTTTCTTT
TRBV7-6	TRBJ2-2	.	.	CASSLDPGAGRGLFF	TGTGCCAGCAGCTTGGACCCAGGGGCAGGGCGTGGGCTGTTTTTT
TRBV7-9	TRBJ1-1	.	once	CASSTGEGTEAFF	TGTGCCAGCAGCACTGGGGAGGGTACTGAAGCTTTCTTT
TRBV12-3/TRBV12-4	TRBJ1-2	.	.	CASSLLTDPGYTF	TGTGCCAGCAGTTTACTAACCGACCCTGGCTACACCTTC
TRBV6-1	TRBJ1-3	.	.	CASSQNDVLGSPGGHTIYF	TGTGCCAGCAGCCAAAACGACGTCCTCGGCAGTCCCGGGGGGCACACCATATATTTT
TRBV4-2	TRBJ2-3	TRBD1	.	CASSQDGTGESDTQYF	TGTGCCAGCAGCCAGGATGGGACAGGGGAATCAGATACGCAGTATTTT
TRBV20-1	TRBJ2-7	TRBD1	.	CSASWTGKPYEQYF	TGCAGTGCTAGCTGGACAGGGAAGCCCTACGAGCAGTACTTC
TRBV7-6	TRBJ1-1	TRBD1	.	CASSSPAGTGRFNTEAFF	TGTGCCAGCAGCTCCCCCGCCGGGACAGGGAGATTTAACACTGAAGCTTTCTTT